This entry lists 32 T cell receptor beta chains sequenced from one sample in a study of blood T cell repertoires in COVID-19. Only in-frame clones appear in the TCRdb table, and some are missing; sequencing was by immunoSEQ multiplex PCR. The sample includes about 140,000 clones, approximately 84% seen only once; the top ten take less than 4%. The source material was PBMCs or T cells enriched from blood (not recorded which). The receptor set was obtained from a woman in her forties or fifties with acute COVID-19.

The rearrangement joins TRBV27 to TRBJ1-5, with D maybe TRBD1 (5 bases). Trimming cost V 5 bases and J 0 bases, with 14 bases left between them. Germline CDR1 is MNHEY and CDR2 is SMNVEV (reference sequence). CDR3 size: 16 residues. The CDR3 sequence is CASSPRTPYSNQPQHF. DNA for the CDR3: TGTGCCAGCAGTCCCCGGACACCATATAGCAATCAGCCCCAGCATTTT.

This chain connects TRBV28 to TRBJ2-7; weak D call: TRBD1 (5 bases). This CDR3 region has 13 residues. The germline gives CDR1 MDHEN, CDR2 SYDVKM. The V and J ends lost 5 bases and 5 bases respectively, with 13 bases between them. CDR3 nucleotides: TGTGCCAGCAGTCTGATCCAGGGTAACGAGCAGTACTTC. Translating it yields CASSLIQGNEQYF.

The chain combines TRBV11-3 with TRBJ2-7; the D gene is possibly TRBD1 (9 bases). Germline V gene sequence: CDR1 SGHNT, CDR2 YENEEA. Trimming left V 5 bases short and J 3 bases short, with 20 bases between. This CDR3 has 16 residues. In DNA, the CDR3 is TGTGCCAGCAGCCCTACGGGGGGGACAGGGCGCTACGAGCAGTACTTC. Protein: CASSPTGGTGRYEQYF.

The chain couples TRBV19 to TRBJ2-1, with 7 bases lining up with TRBD2. The CDR3 sequence is 14 residues long. Germline values: CDR1 LNHDA, CDR2 SQIVND (reference sequence). The J segment lost 6 bases and the V segment lost 5 bases, leaving 7 bases of the junction unmatched. CDR3 protein: CASSLAGAVNEQFF. For the CDR3, the DNA is TGTGCCAGTAGTCTGGCGGGAGCTGTCAATGAGCAGTTCTTC.

The chain carries TRBV4-3 and TRBJ2-7; D is perhaps TRBD1 (7 bases). Per germline, CDR1 LGHNA and CDR2 YSLEER. The CDR3 totals 14 residues. Between the trimmed V and J ends, which lost 0 bases and 8 bases, there was a span of 14 bases. Written as DNA, the CDR3 is TGCGCCAGCAGCCAAGATCCAGGGGGGAAACAGCAGTACTTC. It codes for CASSQDPGGKQQYF.

The chain is built from TRBV27 and TRBJ2-5; 11 bases fit TRBD1. V lost 0 bases to trimming and J lost 4 bases; unmatched junction nucleotides: 4. The germline V gene has CDR1 MNHEY and CDR2 SMNVEV (reference sequence). This CDR3 spans 16 amino acids. DNA for the CDR3: TGTGCCAGCAGTTTATCGGGACAGGGGGTGGGAGAGACCCAGTACTTC. Its protein is CASSLSGQGVGETQYF.

This clone was observed a few times. V gene TRBV5-6 combines with J gene TRBJ2-5, with 8 nucleotides matching TRBD2. Trimming took 4 bases from V and 5 from J; bases not matched to a gene: 10. Germline V gene lookup returns CDR1 SGHDT and CDR2 YYEEEE. There are 15 residues in the CDR3. CDR3 region: CASSRSGSSSETQYF. The CDR3 nucleotides are TGTGCCAGCAGCAGGAGCGGGAGTAGTAGTGAGACCCAGTACTTC.

The count of this clone is one. V usage is TRBV19 and J usage is TRBJ2-1; D is unclear. The CDR3 is 15 residues long. V lost 1 base and J lost 0, with 7 bases in between. CDR1 and CDR2 from the germline V gene are LNHDA and SQIVND (reference sequence). CDR3 DNA: TGTGCCAGTAGTATAGCAACGAGCTCCTACAATGAGCAGTTCTTC. Amino acid sequence: CASSIATSSYNEQFF.

This clone has only one observation. The CDR3 DNA follows: TGTGCCAGCAGTTCCGCACAGGGGCGGGATCAGCCCCAGCATTTT. Translating it yields CASSSAQGRDQPQHF. This chain uses TRBV27 with TRBJ1-5; 7 bases agree with TRBD1. The CDR3 runs to 15 residues. Trimming removed 4 bases from V and 5 bases from J; junction bases left unmatched: 8. The germline V gene has CDR1 MNHEY and CDR2 SMNVEV (reference sequence).

The chain employs TRBV3-1 (or the pseudogene TRBV3-2) and TRBJ2-7, with D unresolved. The length of the CDR3 is 16 residues. V lost 2 bases, J lost 0 bases, and 14 bases lay in between. Germline-derived CDR1 and CDR2 are LGHDT and YNNKEL (reference sequence). The CDR3 bases are TGTGCCAGCAGCCAAAGTACCCTAGGCGGCTCCTACGAGCAGTACTTC. Protein product: CASSQSTLGGSYEQYF.

The chain recombines TRBV11-3 with TRBJ2-1; 9 bases agree with TRBD2. The CDR3 is 15 amino acids. Trimming cost V 4 bases and J 5 bases; bases outside gene matches: 6. Germline CDR1 SGHNT, CDR2 YENEEA. DNA of the CDR3: TGTGCCAGCAGCTCGCGGGGGGGTGCACACAATGAGCAGTTCTTC. Residues: CASSSRGGAHNEQFF.

The chain carries TRBV4-3 and TRBJ2-7; 7 nucleotides align to TRBD2. The junction had 8 bases not matched to a gene; V was cut back by 4 bases and J by 2 bases. Germline values: CDR1 LGHNA, CDR2 YSLEER. The CDR3 is made up of 15 amino acids. The CDR3 here is CASSREWGRAYEQYF. DNA for the CDR3: TGCGCCAGCAGCCGTGAATGGGGGAGGGCCTACGAGCAGTACTTC.

This clone appeared a single time. The chain uses TRBV28 and TRBJ1-3; 7 nucleotides align to TRBD1. V gave up 4 bases and J gave up 1 base; unmatched junction bases: 1. The CDR3 is made up of 14 amino acids. Germline V gene sequence: CDR1 MDHEN, CDR2 SYDVKM. CDR3 nucleotides: TGTGCCAGCAGTTCACAGGGGTCTGGAAACACCATATATTTT. Encoded protein: CASSSQGSGNTIYF.

CDR3 coding DNA: TGTGCCAGTAGTATGGTAGCGGGAGGGAAATACAATGAGCAGTTCTTC. It codes for CASSMVAGGKYNEQFF. The V call is TRBV19, the J call TRBJ2-1; 11 nucleotides line up with TRBD2. Looked up from germline, CDR1 is LNHDA and CDR2 is SQIVND (reference sequence). V gave up 3 bases and J gave up 4 bases; unmatched junction bases: 5. This CDR3 has 16 residues.

The chain couples TRBV4-1 to TRBJ2-7; tentatively, D is TRBD1 (5 bases). This CDR3 spans 13 amino acids. Trimming left V 4 bases short and J 1 base short, with 8 bases between. Per the germline V gene, CDR1 is MGHRA and CDR2 is YSYEKL. The CDR3 loop reads CASSPDRSYEQYF. Here the CDR3 DNA reads TGCGCCAGCAGCCCCGACAGATCCTACGAGCAGTACTTC.

V is TRBV7-6 and J is TRBJ2-6; TRBD2 is a possible D gene (6 bases). V lost 5 bases and J 2 bases, leaving 22 bases between the germline ends. This CDR3 comprises 19 residues. CDR1 is SGHVS and CDR2 is FNYEAQ in the germline V gene. This CDR3 reads CASSLSPGLEGPGANVLTF. CDR3 coding DNA: TGTGCCAGCAGCCTCTCACCGGGACTCGAGGGGCCTGGGGCCAACGTCCTGACTTTC.

This chain links TRBV6-2 or TRBV6-3 with TRBJ2-7; 11 bases map to TRBD2. V shed 2 bases, J shed 5 bases, and the junction held 8 bases outside the gene matches. The CDR3 is 16 amino acids. The V gene's germline CDR1 is MNHEY and CDR2 SVGEGT. CDR3 coding DNA: TGTGCCAGCAGTTACCTCGGAACTAGCGGGAGCGACGAGCAGTACTTC. It codes for CASSYLGTSGSDEQYF.

The chain employs TRBV4-2 and TRBJ2-7; 8 nucleotides line up with TRBD2. Germline assignment: CDR1 LGHNA and CDR2 YNFKEQ. Trimming at V came to 1 base and at J to 4 bases, leaving 3 bases not matched to a gene. The CDR3 is made up of 14 amino acids. This CDR3 is CASSQGLAPYEQYF. The CDR3, as DNA: TGTGCCAGCAGCCAAGGACTAGCGCCTTACGAGCAGTACTTC.

V usage is TRBV5-1 and J usage is TRBJ1-3, with D hard to call. The CDR3 extends over 13 amino acids. Trimming shortened V by 3 bases and J by 2 bases, and 6 bases separated the two germline ends. Germline CDR1 and CDR2: SGHRS and YFSETQ. The CDR3 DNA sequence: TGCGCCAGCAGCTACCAGACTGGAAACACCATATATTTT. This gives the protein CASSYQTGNTIYF.

The rearrangement links TRBV11-3 to TRBJ2-7; 10 bases map to TRBD2. The ends lost 6 bases at V and 4 bases at J; junction bases unmatched: 6. The CDR3 has 14 residues. Germline V gives CDR1 SGHNT, CDR2 YENEEA. The chain's CDR3 is CASRPSGRAYEQYF. The CDR3 nucleotides read TGTGCCAGCAGGCCCAGCGGGAGGGCTTACGAGCAGTACTTC.

This clone appeared a few times. The rearrangement links TRBV11-2 to TRBJ2-5, with D perhaps matching TRBD2 (7 bases). From germline, CDR1 is SGHAT and CDR2 FQNNGV. The CDR3 spans 17 residues. V lost 5 bases, J lost 5 bases, and 24 bases lay in between. CDR3 DNA: TGTGCCAGCAGCGGGAGCAGGGGTTCACTAGCGTCGGAGACCCAGTACTTC. This encodes CASSGSRGSLASETQYF.

The rearrangement joins TRBV5-4 to TRBJ1-3; D gene ambiguous. This CDR3 comprises 16 residues. CDR1 and CDR2 from the germline V gene are SGHNT and YYREEE (reference sequence). Trimming shortened V by 4 bases and J by 3 bases, and 17 bases separated the two germline ends. The CDR3 sequence is CASSPDWRRGGNTIYF. CDR3 sequence (DNA): TGTGCCAGCAGCCCAGACTGGCGACGGGGTGGAAACACCATATATTTT.

The chain carries TRBV29-1 and TRBJ1-1; D is perhaps TRBD1 (5 bases). The CDR3 extends over 13 amino acids. CDR1 is SQVTM and CDR2 is ANQGSEA in the germline V gene. The V end was cut by 6 bases, the J end by 1 base, with 12 bases between. The CDR3 sequence: CSVASQGNTEAFF. The CDR3 DNA is TGCAGCGTAGCATCGCAGGGGAACACTGAAGCTTTCTTT.

The J gene is TRBJ2-5, the V gene TRBV29-1; 10 nucleotides match TRBD1. The V gene end was trimmed by 3 bases and the J gene end by 5 bases; junction bases not matched to a gene: 9. The CDR3 is 15 residues long. Germline-derived CDR1 and CDR2 are SQVTM and ANQGSEA. CDR3 nucleotide sequence: TGCAGCGTTGATTCCGGGACAGGGGTCGGGGAGACCCAGTACTTC. Encoded protein: CSVDSGTGVGETQYF. Using reference TRBV29-1 and TRBJ2-5 for the parts outside the CDR3, the full variable domain is SAVISQKPSRDICQRGTSLTIQCQVDSQVTMMFWYRQQPGQSLTLIATANQGSEATYESGFVIDKFPISRPNLTFSTLTVSNMSPEDSSIYLCSVDSGTGVGETQYFGPGTRLLVL.

This chain connects TRBV27 to TRBJ2-4; 8 nucleotides match TRBD1. The CDR3 consists of 19 residues. V was pared by 6 bases and J by 1 base, with 17 bases of the junction left unmatched. Germline assignment: CDR1 MNHEY and CDR2 SMNVEV (reference sequence). CDR3 sequence: CASSPTDRDLSSAKNIQYF. Written as DNA, the CDR3 is TGTGCCAGCAGCCCCACGGACAGGGACCTTTCATCCGCCAAAAACATTCAGTACTTC.

The chain is built from TRBV27 and TRBJ1-2; tentative D call: TRBD1 (6 bases). The ends were cut back, 4 bases at V and 9 bases at J, with 18 bases in the middle. The CDR3 is 14 residues long. CDR1 MNHEY and CDR2 SMNVEV come from the germline V gene (reference sequence). DNA of the CDR3: TGTGCCAGCAGTTCCCCGACCAGGGGCACCCGCTACACCTTC. Protein sequence: CASSSPTRGTRYTF.

The rearrangement uses TRBV24-1 and TRBJ1-2, with 9 bases that match TRBD1. Germline CDR1 and CDR2: KGHDR and SFDVKD. Unmatched junction bases numbered 6, after V lost 0 bases and J lost 8 bases. This CDR3 contains 15 residues. The CDR3 DNA sequence: TGTGCCACCAGTGATTTGTCGGGGACAGGGAACGGCTACACCTTC. Translated: CATSDLSGTGNGYTF.

This rearrangement joins TRBV7-8 to TRBJ2-7; D might be TRBD2 (6 bases). CDR3 size: 17 residues. Germline V gene lookup returns CDR1 SGHVS and CDR2 FQNEAQ. Trimming stripped 4 bases from V and 6 bases from J, with 25 bases between. The chain's CDR3 is CASSYHPDARESVEQYF. The CDR3, as DNA: TGTGCCAGCAGCTACCACCCGGACGCCCGGGAGTCCGTCGAGCAGTACTTC.

The chain has TRBV24-1 and TRBJ1-1; 10 nucleotides align to TRBD1. After removal of 3 bases from V and 1 base from J, the junction contained 1 base not matched to a gene. Germline loops: CDR1 KGHDR, CDR2 SFDVKD. The CDR3 spans 15 residues. CDR3 sequence: CATSDRTGGNTEAFF. CDR3 bases: TGTGCCACCAGTGATAGGACAGGGGGGAACACTGAAGCTTTCTTT.

The chain joins TRBV7-3 to TRBJ1-1, with D possibly TRBD1 on 6 matching bases. Germline V CDR1 and CDR2: SGHTA, FQGTGA. Trimming pared 3 bases from V and 8 bases from J, leaving 16 bases between. CDR3 length: 14 residues. CDR3 bases: TGTGCCAGCAGCTTCTATGACAGGAGCAGCGAAGCTTTCTTT. Protein: CASSFYDRSSEAFF.

The V gene is TRBV5-6, the J gene TRBJ1-2; D perhaps matches TRBD1 (6 bases). The CDR3 length is 13 residues. Trimming took off 5 bases at V and 6 bases at J, with 14 bases between the two ends. The germline CDR1 and CDR2 sequences are SGHDT and YYEEEE. The DNA for the CDR3 is TGTGCCAGCAGGTTTGGCAGGGGAGATGGCTACACCTTC. Protein product: CASRFGRGDGYTF.

Only a few counts were recorded for this clone. The chain employs TRBV6-2 or TRBV6-3 and TRBJ2-7; no firm D call. The CDR3 length is 14 residues. Germline CDR1 reads MNHEY; CDR2 reads SVGEGT. Trimming cost V 2 bases and J 3 bases, with 11 bases left between them. The CDR3 nucleotides read TGTGCCAGCAGTTACATTGGCCCCCTCTACGAGCAGTACTTC. This encodes CASSYIGPLYEQYF.